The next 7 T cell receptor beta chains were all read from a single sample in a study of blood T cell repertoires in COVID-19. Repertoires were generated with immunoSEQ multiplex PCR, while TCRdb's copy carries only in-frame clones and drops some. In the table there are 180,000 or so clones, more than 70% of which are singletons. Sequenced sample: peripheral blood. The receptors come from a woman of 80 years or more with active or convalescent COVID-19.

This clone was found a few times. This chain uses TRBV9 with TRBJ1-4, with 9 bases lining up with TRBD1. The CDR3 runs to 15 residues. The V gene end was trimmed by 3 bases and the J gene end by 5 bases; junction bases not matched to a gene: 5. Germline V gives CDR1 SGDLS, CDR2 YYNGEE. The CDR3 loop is CASSADRGINEKLFF. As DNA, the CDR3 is TGTGCCAGCAGCGCCGACAGGGGGATCAATGAAAAACTGTTTTTT.

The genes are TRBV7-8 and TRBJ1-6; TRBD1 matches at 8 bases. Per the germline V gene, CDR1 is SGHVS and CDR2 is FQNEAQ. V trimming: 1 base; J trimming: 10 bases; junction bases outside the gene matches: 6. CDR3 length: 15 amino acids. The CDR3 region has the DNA TGTGCCAGCAGCTTAGGGCCAGGGGGCGTCTCACCCCTCCACTTT. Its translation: CASSLGPGGVSPLHF.

CDR3 sequence reads: CASARAGMNTEAFF. The CDR3 nucleotides read TGCGCCAGCGCACGCGCAGGGATGAACACTGAAGCTTTCTTT. V and J are TRBV5-1 and TRBJ1-1; D may be TRBD1 (5 bases). The CDR3 runs 14 residues. In germline, CDR1 is SGHRS, CDR2 YFSETQ. Between the trimmed V and J ends, which lost 7 bases and 0 bases, there was a span of 13 bases.

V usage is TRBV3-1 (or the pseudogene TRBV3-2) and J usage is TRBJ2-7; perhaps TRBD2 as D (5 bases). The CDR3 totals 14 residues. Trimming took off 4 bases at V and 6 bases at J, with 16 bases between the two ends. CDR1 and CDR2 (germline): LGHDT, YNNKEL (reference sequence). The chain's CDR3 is CASSPLRWAGEQYF. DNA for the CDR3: TGTGCCAGCAGCCCGCTTCGCTGGGCGGGCGAGCAGTACTTC.

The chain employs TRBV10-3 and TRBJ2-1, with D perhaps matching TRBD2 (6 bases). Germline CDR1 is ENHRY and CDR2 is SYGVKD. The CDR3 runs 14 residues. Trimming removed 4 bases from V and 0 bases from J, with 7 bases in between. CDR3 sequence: CAISGGVSYNEQFF. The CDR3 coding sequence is TGTGCCATCAGTGGCGGGGTCTCCTACAATGAGCAGTTCTTC.

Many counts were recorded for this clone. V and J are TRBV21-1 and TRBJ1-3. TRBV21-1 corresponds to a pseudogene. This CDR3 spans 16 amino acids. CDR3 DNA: TGTGCCAGCAGCAACCCGTCTCGGGGAGCTGGAAACACCATATATTTT. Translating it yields CASSNPSRGAGNTIYF.

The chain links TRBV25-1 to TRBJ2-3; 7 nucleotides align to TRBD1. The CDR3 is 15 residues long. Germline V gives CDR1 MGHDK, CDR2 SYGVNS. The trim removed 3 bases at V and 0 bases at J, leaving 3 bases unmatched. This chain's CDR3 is CASSDGTESTDTQYF. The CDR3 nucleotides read TGTGCCAGCAGTGATGGGACAGAAAGCACAGATACGCAGTATTTT.